This TCR beta chain emerged from a study of CD8+ T cells in alopecia areata. About the study: Those treated were given oral tofacitinib at 5 to 10 mg twice daily.

As the sequencing template, cDNA was produced by extracting RNA and reverse transcribing it. TCRdb's table, derived via immunoSEQ multiplex PCR, lists solely in-frame clones and lacks some. The repertoire holds about 160,000 clones, with over 80% as singletons. The CDR3 has 15 residues. Looked up from germline, CDR1 is SGHNT and CDR2 is YYREEE (reference sequence). V was pared by 2 bases and J by 4 bases, with 6 bases of the junction left unmatched. The sample consisted of CD8+ T cells sorted from blood, taken at week 0. V and J are TRBV5-4 and TRBJ1-2; 9 nucleotides align to TRBD1. This clonotype was sampled from a human donor with alopecia areata. The CDR3 sequence is CASSLRDREPYGYTF. DNA of the CDR3: TGTGCCAGCAGCTTACGGGACAGGGAGCCCTATGGCTACACCTTC.